This T cell receptor (beta chain) was documented in a study of blood T cell repertoires in COVID-19. Study overall: Donors in the United States, Italy and Spain gave samples during acute or convalescent COVID-19. PBMCs, B-cell-depleted T cells, or T cells were the source of the cDNA or gDNA that made up the material.

In the authors' methods: Amplification of reference gene primers provided the estimated nucleated cell counts. Some clones are missing from TCRdb's copy, which holds only in-frame ones; the method was immunoSEQ multiplex PCR. The V and J calls and clone size are taken from that table; D and trimming were inferred from the DNA. Of under 250,000 clones in the sample, about 84% are singletons; the top ten hold approximately 6%. The length of the CDR3 is 15 residues. Trimming left V 7 bases short and J 7 bases short, with 21 bases between. The germline CDR1 and CDR2 sequences are MNHEY and SVGAGI. Patients from Seattle were sampled longitudinally, starting during active infection.

The sample taken for sequencing was peripheral blood. This receptor was obtained from a woman aged 80 or older with COVID-19, enrolled during active disease. This chain uses TRBV6-5 with TRBJ2-3; D possibly corresponds to TRBD1 (7 bases). The CDR3 DNA reads as TGTGCCAGCAACAGGGGCTCGGGAGACCAATATACGCAGTATTTT. This codes for CASNRGSGDQYTQYF.